This T cell receptor (beta chain) was obtained from a study of blood T cell repertoires in COVID-19. Study-level background: From the United States, Italy and Spain came samples of acute and convalescent COVID-19. T cells, B-cell-depleted T cells, or PBMCs supplied cDNA or gDNA.

Under the authors' procedure: By means of reference gene primer amplification, nucleated cell counts were estimated. TCRdb's copy holds only in-frame clones and misses some; the assay was immunoSEQ multiplex PCR. The DNA was the basis for D and trimming; V, J and clone size are from that table. The table shows about 140,000 clones, with approximately 86% occurring only once. The germline V and J ends were trimmed by 5 bases and 0 bases, with 15 bases remaining between them. CDR3 length: 16 residues. Germline CDR1 reads SNHLY; CDR2 reads FYNNEI. The chain employs TRBV2 and TRBJ2-3; maybe TRBD1 (6 bases). The TCR originated in a human donor in a cohort sampled during active COVID-19. The sample comprised peripheral blood. In DNA, the CDR3 is TGTGCCAGCAGTTTAACCAGACAGGCTAGCACAGATACGCAGTATTTT. This codes for CASSLTRQASTDTQYF.